A single sample is the source of the 23 T cell receptor beta chains below, sequenced in a study of cytomegalovirus exposure and HLA in healthy donors. The study ran its PCR with 60 Vbeta and 13 Jbeta primers. Assay: immunoSEQ multiplex PCR; the TCRdb copy retains only in-frame clones and omits some. The table has about 96,000 clones, around 74% seen once. Source material: PBMCs. The source is a female donor in good health and CMV-seropositive.

The rearrangement uses TRBV18 and TRBJ1-1, with 7 bases that match TRBD1. The V gene end was trimmed by 2 bases and the J gene end by 7 bases; junction bases not matched to a gene: 7. Looked up from germline, CDR1 is KGHSH and CDR2 is LQKENI. The CDR3 sequence is 14 residues long. The CDR3 protein is CASSPTPGTVEAFF. The DNA of the CDR3 is TGTGCCAGCTCACCAACACCCGGGACAGTTGAAGCTTTCTTT.

V and J are TRBV2 and TRBJ1-2; 9 nucleotides agree with TRBD1. There are 11 residues in the CDR3. Germline trimming cut 8 bases from V and 6 bases from J; bases unmatched to any gene: 1. CDR1 and CDR2 from the germline V gene are SNHLY and FYNNEI. Here the CDR3 DNA reads TGTGCCAGCGGGGACAGGGATGGCTACACCTTC. Translating gives CASGDRDGYTF.

V usage is TRBV13 and J usage is TRBJ2-3; 7 bases fit TRBD2. V dropped 5 bases and J dropped 2; count of bases not matched to a gene: 4. The germline gives CDR1 PRHDT, CDR2 FYEKMQ (reference sequence). CDR3 length: 14 residues. CDR3 protein: CASSLSGNTDTQYF. CDR3 coding DNA: TGTGCCAGCAGCCTAAGCGGGAACACAGATACGCAGTATTTT.

This chain connects TRBV9 to TRBJ1-4; 8 bases fit TRBD1. V trimming: 4 bases; J trimming: 8 bases; junction bases outside the gene matches: 7. The length of the CDR3 is 14 residues. Germline V gene lookup returns CDR1 SGDLS and CDR2 YYNGEE. CDR3 bases: TGTGCCAGCAGCCCTCAGGGGGCGGCGGAAAAACTGTTTTTT. Its translation is CASSPQGAAEKLFF.

The DNA for the CDR3 is TGTGCCAGCAGCGTAGGGGGCGACTATGGCTACACCTTC. This translates into CASSVGGDYGYTF. The chain has TRBV9 and TRBJ1-2; tentatively, D is TRBD1 (5 bases). This CDR3 is 13 amino acids long. Trimming cost V 0 bases and J 3 bases, with 6 bases left between them. Germline values: CDR1 SGDLS, CDR2 YYNGEE.

The chain carries TRBV28 and TRBJ1-1, with D possibly matching TRBD1 (5 bases). CDR3 length equals 13 residues. Germline loops: CDR1 MDHEN, CDR2 SYDVKM. Trimming pared 2 bases from V and 5 bases from J, leaving 9 bases between. In nucleotides, the CDR3 is TGTGCCAGCAGTTTAGCCAGGGCTACTGAAGCTTTCTTT. Protein product: CASSLARATEAFF.

A few counts support this clone. V gene TRBV6-5 combines with J gene TRBJ1-5; no firm D call. This CDR3 spans 14 amino acids. Germline CDR1 MNHEY, CDR2 SVGAGI. V was shortened by 2 bases and J by 7 bases, with 12 bases between the two germline ends. CDR3 DNA sequence: TGTGCCAGCAGTTACGGGGAGGGAGGACAGCCCCAGCATTTT. Protein product: CASSYGEGGQPQHF.

This clone was found a few times. V and J are TRBV28 and TRBJ1-6; maybe TRBD1 (6 bases). This CDR3 has 15 residues. CDR1 MDHEN and CDR2 SYDVKM come from the germline V gene. V gave up 4 bases and J gave up 7 bases, with 14 bases separating them. This chain's CDR3 is CASSSGRGGNSPLHF. As DNA, the CDR3 is TGTGCCAGCAGTTCGGGCAGGGGTGGGAATTCACCCCTCCACTTT.

The CDR3 DNA follows: TGTGCCTTCCCTTTAGAGCACAATGAGCAGTTCTTC. Residues: CAFPLEHNEQFF. The chain uses TRBV30 and TRBJ2-1, with no clear D. CDR3 length equals 12 residues. CDR1 and CDR2 (germline): GTSNPN, SVGIG (reference sequence). V gave up 7 bases and J gave up 5 bases, with 12 bases separating them.

V and J are TRBV28 and TRBJ2-2, with D unclear. The CDR3 contains 15 residues. Germline-derived CDR1 and CDR2 are MDHEN and SYDVKM. V shed 6 bases and J shed 3 bases, with 14 bases lying between them. This chain's CDR3 is CASSASGSYTGELFF. The CDR3 nucleotides are TGTGCCAGCAGCGCCTCGGGTTCTTACACCGGGGAGCTGTTTTTT.

This chain links TRBV6-5 with TRBJ1-5; no clear D. From germline, CDR1 is MNHEY and CDR2 SVGAGI. Between the trimmed V and J ends, which lost 8 bases and 2 bases, there was a span of 10 bases. This CDR3 comprises 13 residues. The CDR3 DNA sequence: TGTGCCAGCGGTGCAGGTGGCAATCAGCCCCAGCATTTT. As protein: CASGAGGNQPQHF.

This clone has only one observation. The chain couples TRBV30 to TRBJ2-4; 9 bases map to TRBD2. The CDR3 is 15 residues long. Germline CDR1 and CDR2: GTSNPN and SVGIG (reference sequence). The V gene end was trimmed by 2 bases and the J gene end by 7 bases; junction bases not matched to a gene: 9. CDR3 nucleotides: TGTGCCTGGAGTTCAATAGCGGGAGATATTAACATTCAGTACTTC. Its protein product is CAWSSIAGDINIQYF.

V and J are TRBV29-1 and TRBJ2-5; D not resolved. Germline V gene sequence: CDR1 SQVTM, CDR2 ANQGSEA. The CDR3 covers 12 residues. Between the trimmed V and J ends, which lost 8 bases and 4 bases, there was a span of 14 bases. CDR3 nucleotide sequence: TGCAGCCAGACTCTAGTAAGAGAGACCCAGTACTTC. Residues: CSQTLVRETQYF.

The rearrangement joins TRBV5-1 to TRBJ2-3, with TRBD2 matching 9 bases. The ends lost 5 bases at V and 2 bases at J; junction bases unmatched: 9. CDR1 and CDR2 from the germline V gene are SGHRS and YFSETQ. This CDR3 contains 16 residues. The CDR3 bases are TGCGCCAGCAGACAGACGAGCGGGGGGCCCACAGATACGCAGTATTTT. Its translation is CASRQTSGGPTDTQYF.

The rearrangement joins TRBV6-5 to TRBJ2-2, with a tentative D call TRBD2 (6 bases). Between the trimmed V and J ends, which lost 5 bases and 7 bases, there was a span of 14 bases. Germline V gives CDR1 MNHEY, CDR2 SVGAGI. This CDR3 has 14 amino acids. CDR3 sequence reads: CASSRRLGGGELFF. For the CDR3, the DNA is TGTGCCAGCAGTCGCCGGCTGGGGGGCGGGGAGCTGTTTTTT.

The chain joins TRBV29-1 to TRBJ2-1; maybe TRBD2 (5 bases). Germline V CDR1 and CDR2: SQVTM, ANQGSEA. Deletions cut 2 bases from V and 16 bases from J, with 24 bases between. The CDR3 is 14 amino acids. CDR3 sequence reads: CSVEPGRGTMNPFF. In DNA form, the CDR3 reads TGCAGCGTTGAACCCGGTCGGGGTACCATGAACCCATTCTTC.

V and J are TRBV27 and TRBJ1-5; TRBD1 is a possible D gene (6 bases). Germline CDR1 and CDR2: MNHEY and SMNVEV (reference sequence). The V and J ends lost 3 bases and 6 bases respectively, with 9 bases between them. The CDR3 extends over 13 amino acids. For the CDR3, the DNA is TGTGCCAGCAGTTTCGGGGGGCTTCAGCCCCAGCATTTT. It encodes CASSFGGLQPQHF.

The chain has TRBV5-1 and TRBJ2-5; 8 bases align to TRBD1. Trimming cost V 3 bases and J 4 bases; bases outside gene matches: 8. The CDR3 consists of 15 residues. CDR1 and CDR2 from the germline V gene are SGHRS and YFSETQ. The CDR3: CASSSGQGGRETQYF. The CDR3 DNA reads as TGCGCCAGCAGCTCCGGACAGGGCGGTCGAGAGACCCAGTACTTC.

The chain couples TRBV6-1 to TRBJ2-5; 9 bases align to TRBD2. V shed 2 bases and J 5 bases; nucleotides not matched to a gene: 6. Germline assignment: CDR1 MNHNS and CDR2 SASEGT. This CDR3 spans 15 amino acids. Here the CDR3 DNA reads TGTGCCAGCAGTGAAAGTGAGGCGGGGGGGGAGACCCAGTACTTC. It yields the protein CASSESEAGGETQYF.

This chain joins TRBV6-6 and TRBJ2-3, with a tentative D call TRBD2 (5 bases). CDR3 length: 12 amino acids. Per germline, CDR1 MNHNY and CDR2 SVGAGI (reference sequence). Trimming shortened V by 7 bases and J by 3 bases, and 8 bases separated the two germline ends. The CDR3 sequence is CASTEGTDTQYF. The CDR3 nucleotides read TGTGCCAGCACCGAGGGTACAGATACGCAGTATTTT.

The chain links TRBV15 to TRBJ2-1; 7 nucleotides align to TRBD1. The CDR3 runs 12 residues. Trimming cost V 8 bases and J 5 bases; bases outside gene matches: 3. The germline gives CDR1 LNHNV, CDR2 YYDKDF (reference sequence). Here the CDR3 reads CATDGTDNEQFF. Written as DNA, the CDR3 is TGTGCCACCGATGGGACAGACAATGAGCAGTTCTTC. The whole variable domain, filled in from reference TRBV15 and TRBJ2-1, reads DAMVIQNPRYQVTQFGKPVTLSCSQTLNHNVMYWYQQKSSQAPKLLFHYYDKDFNNEADTPDNFQSRRPNTSFCFLDIRSPGLGDTAMYLCATDGTDNEQFFGPGTRLTVL.

The J gene is TRBJ2-7, the V gene TRBV20-1, with TRBD1 identical over 7 bases. Germline assignment: CDR1 DFQATT and CDR2 SNEGSKA (reference sequence). The CDR3 is 11 amino acids. Germline trimming cut 8 bases from V and 3 bases from J; bases unmatched to any gene: 4. The CDR3 is CSFTGDYEQYF. DNA of the CDR3: TGCAGTTTCACAGGGGACTACGAGCAGTACTTC.

This clone was seen more than once but under ten times. CDR3 DNA: TGCGCCAGCAGTGACCCCTCCACGACTAGCGGGGCCCACAATGAGCAGTTCTTC. Translating it yields CASSDPSTTSGAHNEQFF. J is TRBJ2-1 and V is TRBV10-1, with 11 nucleotides matching TRBD2. This CDR3 is 18 amino acids long. The V gene end was trimmed by 3 bases and the J gene end by 5 bases; junction bases not matched to a gene: 12. Germline V CDR1 and CDR2: WNHNN, SYGVQD (reference sequence).